This is a list of T cell receptor beta chains from one sample in a study of blood T cell repertoires in COVID-19. Sequencing was performed with immunoSEQ multiplex PCR; in TCRdb, only in-frame clones are kept and a portion is missing. This sample has tens of thousands of clones, with over 75% found just once. Sample: peripheral blood. The receptor set was obtained from a woman aged 55 to 70 with acute or convalescent COVID-19. The CDR3 runs from the conserved cysteine through the conserved F or W. Fields, in order: J gene, V gene, CDR3 protein.

TRBJ2-1	TRBV6-6	CASNPRGDGEQFF
TRBJ2-7	TRBV27	CASSPGLVFYEQYF
TRBJ1-4	TRBV5-1	CASSLGPQAGLEKLFF
TRBJ2-3	TRBV7-3	CASSLSGGSTDTQYF
TRBJ2-1	TRBV11-2	CASSLSPGAWNEQFF
TRBJ1-2	TRBV9	CASSVGSRGDYGYTF
TRBJ1-1	TRBV7-9	CASSRQGTTEAFF
TRBJ1-4	TRBV19	CASSGRGGENEKLFF
TRBJ2-1	TRBV9	CASSAEAWRHSYNEQFF
TRBJ2-2	TRBV7-9	CASSLALDTGELFF
TRBJ2-1	TRBV7-2	CASSLGTSGPYNEQFF
TRBJ1-2	TRBV19	CASSIRQGDYYGYTF
TRBJ2-1	TRBV18	CASSRGDRDNEQFF
TRBJ2-5	TRBV19	CATTMGTSGRAETQYF
TRBJ2-1	TRBV7-6	CASSPTSGNFNEQFF
TRBJ2-3	TRBV11-2	CASSLGGGGFTDTQYF
TRBJ2-3	TRBV6-1	CASSEFRSTDTQYF
TRBJ2-3	TRBV2	CASRLLAGASTDTQYF
TRBJ2-3	TRBV5-6	CASSLGTLTGSPDTQYF
TRBJ2-2	TRBV7-3	CASSVLAGGPSTGELFF
TRBJ2-3	TRBV14	CASSPTGGPDTQYF
TRBJ2-1	TRBV5-6	CASSLPSRGGEQFF
TRBJ1-2	TRBV18	CASSPPQGLGYTF
TRBJ2-3	TRBV9	CASSVGSTSTDTQYF
TRBJ1-6	TRBV28	CASSPGTGGSPLHF
TRBJ2-1	TRBV5-4	CASSGAGSYNEQFF
TRBJ1-1	TRBV7-3	CASSLTANTEAFF
TRBJ1-2	TRBV5-1	CASSLGIGTGDGGYTF
TRBJ2-7	TRBV5-5	CASSVLAGNSYEQYF
TRBJ2-5	TRBV7-2	CASSFRLAGSQETQYF
TRBJ1-1	TRBV11-1	CASSLSGTTEAFF
TRBJ2-3	TRBV4-1	CASSRPLADYTDTQYF
TRBJ1-4	TRBV4-1	CASSQVRVEKLFF
TRBJ2-3	TRBV2	CASSDTSGGRDTQYF
TRBJ2-7	TRBV4-3	CASSQGTSGSTSGYREQYF
TRBJ1-6	TRBV7-6	CASSSRGGNSPLHF
TRBJ1-1	TRBV7-9	CASSRDSVTEAFF
TRBJ2-7	TRBV7-9	CASSPRLANEQYF
TRBJ1-1	TRBV10-3	CAISESWGGDTEAFF
TRBJ2-2	TRBV7-9	CASSLPGSSGELFF
TRBJ1-1	TRBV4-2	CASSPYLGGDTEAFF
TRBJ1-4	TRBV24-1	CATSDLGYNRVGPTNEKLFF
TRBJ1-4	TRBV10-3	CAIREGGAEKLFF
TRBJ2-3	TRBV11-2	CASSFSNTQYF
TRBJ2-3	TRBV5-1	CASSTTSGTGTDTQYF
TRBJ1-3	TRBV27	CASSSRGRGKGGLYF
TRBJ2-2	TRBV30	CAWSAFSGAMNTGELFF
TRBJ2-7	TRBV12-3/TRBV12-4	CASRPAGAYEQYF
TRBJ2-5	TRBV20-1	CSASPYPASGPRETQYF
TRBJ1-2	TRBV9	CASSVAGLGGHGYTF
TRBJ2-2	TRBV2	CASGQLTNTGELFF
TRBJ2-4	TRBV7-6	CASSSGLAGDIAKNIQYF
TRBJ1-5	TRBV4-3	CASSQDQGQGAGNQPQHF
TRBJ1-2	TRBV27	CASSPQGGGYTF
TRBJ2-5	TRBV5-6	CASSLGTSVYQETQYF
TRBJ2-7	TRBV9	CASSVDIGGNTYEQYF
TRBJ2-7	TRBV19	CASRSSGRYEQYF
TRBJ2-1	TRBV2	CASSKTSGRYVVNEQFF
TRBJ2-4	TRBV3-1/TRBV3-2	CASSQDVGDKNIQYF
TRBJ1-1	TRBV29-1	CSVDGGRGTEAFF